This T cell receptor beta chain emerged from a study of blood T cell repertoires in COVID-19. The wider study: Specimens from acute and convalescent COVID-19 originated in the United States, Italy and Spain. PBMCs, B-cell-depleted T cells, or T cells provided the cDNA or gDNA that made up the material.

The germline CDR1 and CDR2 sequences are SGHAT and FQNNGV. V was trimmed by 5 bases and J by 2 bases, leaving 18 bases between them. The CDR3 consists of 17 residues. In the original analysis: How many nucleated cells were present was estimated from reference gene primer amplification. TCRdb's table, derived via immunoSEQ multiplex PCR, lists solely in-frame clones and lacks some. The DNA was the basis for D and trimming; V, J and clone size are from that table. The table includes fewer than 400,000 clones, 70% to 90% detected once. The sequence was obtained from a human donor in a cohort sampled during active COVID-19. Sequenced material: peripheral blood. This rearrangement joins TRBV11-2 to TRBJ2-2, with D maybe TRBD1 (6 bases). This CDR3 reads CASSQRVGGGNTGELFF. In DNA, the CDR3 is TGTGCCAGCAGCCAGAGGGTTGGGGGCGGAAACACCGGGGAGCTGTTTTTT.